The T cell receptor (beta chain) described here comes from a study of blood T cell repertoires in COVID-19. Study summary: Samples of COVID-19 (acute and convalescent) were obtained from the United States, Italy and Spain. T cells, B-cell-depleted T cells, or PBMCs supplied cDNA or gDNA.

The CDR3 covers 15 residues. Trimming shortened V by 4 bases and J by 8 bases, and 18 bases separated the two germline ends. CDR1 MNHEY and CDR2 SMNVEV come from the germline V gene (reference sequence). In the original processing: Estimation of nucleated cell counts was performed using reference gene primer amplification. The table came from immunoSEQ multiplex PCR; TCRdb's copy has only in-frame clones and leaves some out. V and J calls and clone size come straight from that table; D and trimming were deduced from the DNA. The table has about 300,000 clones, around 88% seen once; the top ten hold roughly 7%.

Sequencing was performed on peripheral blood. The chain has TRBV27 and TRBJ2-1; D might be TRBD2 (5 bases). This receptor was identified in a woman younger than 45 who had recovered from COVID-19. CDR3 sequence: CASSSGLGWVDEQFF. The DNA of the CDR3 is TGTGCCAGCAGTTCCGGACTTGGGTGGGTCGATGAGCAGTTCTTC.